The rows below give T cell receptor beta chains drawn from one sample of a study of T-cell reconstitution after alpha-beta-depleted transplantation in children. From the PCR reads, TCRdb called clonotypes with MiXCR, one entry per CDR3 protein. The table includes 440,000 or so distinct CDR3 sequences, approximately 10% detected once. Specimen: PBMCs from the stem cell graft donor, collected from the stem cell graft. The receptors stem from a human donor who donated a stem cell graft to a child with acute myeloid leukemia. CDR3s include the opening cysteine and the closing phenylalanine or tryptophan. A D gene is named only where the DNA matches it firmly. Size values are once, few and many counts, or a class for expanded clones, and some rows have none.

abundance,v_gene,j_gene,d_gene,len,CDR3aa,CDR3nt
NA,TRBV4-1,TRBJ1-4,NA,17,CASSQPPGRYGNEKLFF,TGCGCCAGCAGCCAACCCCCGGGGAGGTACGGAAATGAAAAACTGTTTTTT
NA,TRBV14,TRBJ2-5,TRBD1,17,CASSQSPRDRRQETQYF,TGTGCCAGCAGCCAATCACCTAGGGACAGGAGACAAGAGACCCAGTACTTC
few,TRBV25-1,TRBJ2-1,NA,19,CASSEAHNRGGEPNNEQFF,TGTGCCAGCAGTGAAGCGCACAACCGCGGCGGAGAACCAAACAATGAGCAGTTCTTC
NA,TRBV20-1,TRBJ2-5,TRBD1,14,CSARGTGHQETQYF,TGCAGTGCTAGAGGGACAGGGCACCAAGAGACCCAGTACTTC
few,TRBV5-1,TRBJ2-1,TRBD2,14,CASSTSGSYNEQFF,TGCGCCAGCAGCACTAGCGGGAGTTACAATGAGCAGTTCTTC
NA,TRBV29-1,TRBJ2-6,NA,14,CSVGGVSGANVLTF,TGCAGCGTTGGAGGGGTCTCTGGGGCCAACGTCCTGACTTTC
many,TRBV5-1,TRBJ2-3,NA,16,CASSLALDGDTDTQYF,TGCGCCAGCAGCTTGGCCCTAGACGGAGACACAGATACGCAGTATTTT
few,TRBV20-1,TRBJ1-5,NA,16,CSARRGGGAEGQPQHF,TGCAGTGCTAGACGAGGTGGAGGGGCTGAGGGGCAGCCCCAGCATTTT
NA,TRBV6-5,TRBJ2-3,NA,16,CASSYSGGASTDTQYF,TGTGCCAGCAGTTACTCAGGGGGGGCTAGCACAGATACGCAGTATTTT
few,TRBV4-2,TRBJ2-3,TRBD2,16,CASSPGTSGGLDTQYF,TGTGCCAGCAGCCCCGGGACTAGCGGGGGTCTGGATACGCAGTATTTT
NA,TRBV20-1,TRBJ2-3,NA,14,CSARSMTSTDTQYF,TGCAGTGCTAGGTCCATGACTAGCACAGATACGCAGTATTTT
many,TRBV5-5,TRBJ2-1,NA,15,CASSIGGNLFNEQFF,TGTGCCAGCAGCATTGGGGGGAATCTCTTCAATGAGCAGTTCTTC
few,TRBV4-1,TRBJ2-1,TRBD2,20,CASSQAPFGTSGPSLVRQFF,TGCGCCAGCAGCCAGGCCCCGTTTGGGACTAGCGGGCCCTCTCTGGTGAGACAGTTCTTC
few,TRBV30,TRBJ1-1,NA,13,CAGGVKMNTEAFF,TGTGCCGGGGGCGTGAAGATGAACACTGAAGCTTTCTTT
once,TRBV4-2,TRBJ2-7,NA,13,CASSQRPGHEHYF,TGTGCCAGCAGCCAGAGACCCGGCCACGAGCACTACTTC
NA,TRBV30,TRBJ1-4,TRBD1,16,CAWSSTGAATNEKLFF,TGTGCCTGGAGCTCGACAGGGGCAGCAACTAATGAAAAACTGTTTTTT
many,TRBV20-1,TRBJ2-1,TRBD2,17,CSARSAGGLGSYNEQFF,TGCAGTGCTAGGTCAGCGGGGGGGCTGGGTTCCTACAATGAGCAGTTCTTC
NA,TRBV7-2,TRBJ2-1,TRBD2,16,CASSLAAGGPLNEQFF,TGTGCCAGCAGCTTAGCCGCGGGAGGGCCGCTCAATGAGCAGTTCTTC
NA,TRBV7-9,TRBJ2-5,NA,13,CASKKDGRSPQYF,TGTGCCAGCAAAAAGGACGGACGGTCTCCCCAGTACTTC
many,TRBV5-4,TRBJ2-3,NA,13,CASSWENTDTQYF,TGTGCCAGCAGCTGGGAAAACACAGATACGCAGTATTTT
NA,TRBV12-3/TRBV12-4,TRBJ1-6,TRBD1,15,CASSFRQGGNSPLHF,TGTGCCAGCAGTTTTCGACAGGGGGGTAATTCACCCCTCCACTTT
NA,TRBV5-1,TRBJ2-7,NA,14,CASSLDRADYEQYF,TGCGCCAGCAGCTTGGACAGGGCGGACTACGAGCAGTACTTC